The 32 T cell receptor beta chains below all came from one sample that was sequenced in a study of blood T cell repertoires in COVID-19. Here immunoSEQ multiplex PCR was the method, and the copy in TCRdb shows in-frame clones only, minus some. The sample yields tens of thousands of clones, around 90% seen once. Sample: peripheral blood. The receptor set was obtained from a man aged 80 or over with acute or convalescent COVID-19.

This clone has only one observation. The chain uses TRBV7-9 and TRBJ1-4; tentatively, D is TRBD1 (5 bases). Trimming cost V 5 bases and J 3 bases, with 13 bases left between them. The CDR3 covers 15 residues. Germline values: CDR1 SEHNR, CDR2 FQNEAQ (reference sequence). The CDR3: CASSDAAGPNEKLFF. CDR3 in DNA: TGTGCCAGCAGCGACGCGGCAGGGCCTAATGAAAAACTGTTTTTT.

The J gene is TRBJ1-2, the V gene TRBV10-3; 7 nucleotides agree with TRBD1. There are 17 residues in the CDR3. CDR1 is ENHRY, CDR2 SYGVKD, per germline. The J segment lost 0 bases and the V segment lost 4 bases, leaving 11 bases of the junction unmatched. The CDR3 region is CAISVGGLPQANYGYTF. The CDR3 coding sequence is TGTGCCATCAGTGTAGGGGGCTTACCCCAAGCTAACTATGGCTACACCTTC.

The chain carries TRBV29-1 and TRBJ2-3, with 9 bases aligning to TRBD2. The CDR3 consists of 15 residues. Unmatched junction bases numbered 11, after V lost 6 bases and J lost 4 bases. CDR1 SQVTM and CDR2 ANQGSEA come from the germline V gene. The DNA of the CDR3 is TGCAGCGTGAAACCTGCTAGCGGGGCACCAGATACGCAGTATTTT. Its protein is CSVKPASGAPDTQYF.

The chain combines TRBV19 with TRBJ1-4, with 7 bases matching TRBD1. Trimming at V came to 7 bases and at J to 4 bases, leaving 9 bases not matched to a gene. CDR3 size: 15 residues. Looked up from germline, CDR1 is LNHDA and CDR2 is SQIVND (reference sequence). The CDR3 here is CASILTTGLNEKLFF. CDR3 DNA: TGTGCCAGTATTCTCACGACAGGGCTTAATGAAAAACTGTTTTTT.

This chain joins TRBV10-2 and TRBJ1-1; weak D call: TRBD1 (5 bases). V was pared by 1 base and J by 1 base, with 7 bases between. This CDR3 is built from 14 residues. Germline loops: CDR1 WSHSY, CDR2 SAAADI. CDR3 loop: CASSELGGNTEAFF. The CDR3 DNA sequence: TGCGCCAGCAGTGAGTTGGGGGGGAACACTGAAGCTTTCTTT.

The chain joins TRBV28 to TRBJ1-5; tentative D call: TRBD1 (5 bases). Germline lookup yields CDR1 MDHEN and CDR2 SYDVKM. CDR3 length: 15 amino acids. Between the trimmed V and J ends, which lost 2 bases and 4 bases, there was a span of 12 bases. CDR3 in amino acids: CASSLGGGGNQPQHF. The CDR3 bases are TGTGCCAGCAGTTTAGGCGGGGGAGGAAATCAGCCCCAGCATTTT.

The genes are TRBV11-3 and TRBJ2-1; 9 bases are shared with TRBD1. CDR3 length equals 13 residues. CDR1 is SGHNT, CDR2 YENEEA, per germline. V was pared by 5 bases and J by 11 bases, with 7 bases of the junction left unmatched. This CDR3 is CASSPGQGIKQFF. In nucleotides, the CDR3 is TGTGCCAGCAGCCCGGGACAGGGCATTAAGCAGTTCTTC.

The chain couples TRBV19 to TRBJ1-4; 7 bases agree with TRBD1. Germline CDR1 and CDR2: LNHDA and SQIVND (reference sequence). Unmatched junction bases numbered 13, after V lost 7 bases and J lost 8 bases. The CDR3 length is 15 residues. CDR3: CASTLGQSLGEKLFF. CDR3 bases: TGTGCCAGTACCTTGGGACAGTCCCTGGGGGAAAAACTGTTTTTT.

V gene TRBV4-2 combines with J gene TRBJ1-1, with 7 bases fitting TRBD1. Looked up from germline, CDR1 is LGHNA and CDR2 is YNFKEQ. With V trimmed by 4 bases and J by 5 bases, 10 bases remained unmatched. The CDR3 is 15 amino acids. CDR3 residues: CASSRETGVGTEAFF. CDR3 DNA: TGTGCCAGCAGCCGCGAAACAGGGGTTGGGACTGAAGCTTTCTTT.

The gene calls are TRBV19 and TRBJ2-2, with D maybe TRBD1 (6 bases). The CDR3 contains 14 residues. In germline, CDR1 is LNHDA, CDR2 SQIVND (reference sequence). The V end was cut by 3 bases, the J end by 6 bases, with 11 bases between. The CDR3 is CASSIYRAPGELFF. For the CDR3, the DNA is TGTGCCAGTAGTATTTACAGGGCCCCCGGGGAGCTGTTTTTT.

The gene calls are TRBV10-3 and TRBJ2-7; 8 bases match TRBD1. The CDR3 totals 14 residues. With V trimmed by 2 bases and J by 3 bases, 3 bases remained unmatched. Germline loops: CDR1 ENHRY, CDR2 SYGVKD. CDR3 nucleotides: TGTGCCATCAGTGAGAGACAGGGGAACTACGAGCAGTACTTC. Its translation: CAISERQGNYEQYF.

V usage is TRBV9 and J usage is TRBJ1-4; D gene unclear. Germline CDR1 and CDR2: SGDLS and YYNGEE. The germline V and J ends were trimmed by 0 bases and 4 bases, with 10 bases remaining between them. The CDR3 is 15 residues long. Here the CDR3 DNA reads TGTGCCAGCAGCGTAGGCGGAGGGAATAATGAAAAACTGTTTTTT. It specifies CASSVGGGNNEKLFF.

The chain carries TRBV12-3 or TRBV12-4 and TRBJ2-3, with D hard to call. The CDR3 runs to 11 residues. Trimming cost V 8 bases and J 3 bases, with 6 bases left between them. CDR3 nucleotide sequence: TGTGCCAGCGGCCAAACAGATACGCAGTATTTT. Residues: CASGQTDTQYF.

This chain links TRBV4-1 with TRBJ1-2; 8 positions match TRBD1. The CDR3 has 16 residues. Germline values: CDR1 MGHRA, CDR2 YSYEKL. The V gene end was trimmed by 0 bases and the J gene end by 4 bases; junction bases not matched to a gene: 7. This CDR3 is CASSQDETGDGYGYTF. The DNA for the CDR3 is TGCGCCAGCAGCCAAGATGAGACAGGGGATGGCTATGGCTACACCTTC.

This clone occurred a few times. The V gene is TRBV2, the J gene TRBJ1-1; possibly TRBD1 for D (5 bases). With 4 bases removed from V and 0 bases from J, the gap between germline ends came to 12 bases. Germline CDR1 SNHLY, CDR2 FYNNEI. The CDR3 extends over 15 amino acids. CDR3 sequence (DNA): TGTGCCAGCAGTGGGGGCAGGGCCCTGAACACTGAAGCTTTCTTT. The encoded protein is CASSGGRALNTEAFF. The full variable domain, with the rest looked up from reference TRBV2 and TRBJ1-1, is EPEVTQTPSHQVTQMGQEVILRCVPISNHLYFYWYRQILGQKVEFLVSFYNNEISEKSEIFDDQFSVERPDGSNFTLKIRSTKLEDSAMYFCASSGGRALNTEAFFGQGTRLTVV.

This chain joins TRBV4-2 and TRBJ2-3, with 8 nucleotides matching TRBD1. CDR1 LGHNA and CDR2 YNFKEQ come from the germline V gene. The CDR3 is 16 amino acids. V was clipped by 5 bases and J by 5 bases; unmatched bases: 12. The CDR3 loop reads CASSTRTGTYGDTQYF. In DNA form, the CDR3 reads TGTGCCAGCAGCACCCGGACAGGGACTTATGGAGATACGCAGTATTTT.

The chain links TRBV14 to TRBJ2-1, with a tentative D call TRBD1 (5 bases). This CDR3 is built from 13 residues. Trimming pared 1 base from V and 9 bases from J, leaving 10 bases between. CDR1 and CDR2 (germline): SGHDN, FVKESK. The chain's CDR3 is CASSQGQGTEQFF. The CDR3, as DNA: TGTGCCAGCAGCCAAGGGCAGGGAACTGAGCAGTTCTTC.

This clone was observed a few times. The V and J genes are TRBV7-3 and TRBJ2-1; 12 bases are shared with TRBD2. V lost 0 bases to trimming and J lost 11 bases; unmatched junction nucleotides: 8. The CDR3 length is 16 residues. CDR1 is SGHTA, CDR2 FQGTGA, per germline. The CDR3 region has the DNA TGTGCCAGCAGCTTAACACCAGGACTAGCGGGGCCTAAGCAGTTCTTC. This translates into CASSLTPGLAGPKQFF.

The chain carries TRBV4-2 and TRBJ1-2, with a weak D call TRBD1 (6 bases). The CDR3 extends over 15 amino acids. Germline CDR1 is LGHNA and CDR2 is YNFKEQ. The V end lost 0 bases, the J end lost 3 bases, and 11 bases lay between the germline ends. The CDR3 here is CASSQDGGRDYGYTF. The CDR3 DNA follows: TGTGCCAGCAGCCAAGATGGGGGCAGGGACTATGGCTACACCTTC.

The chain uses TRBV9 and TRBJ1-1; the D gene is possibly TRBD1 (5 bases). This CDR3 contains 13 residues. Per germline, CDR1 SGDLS and CDR2 YYNGEE. V was shortened by 4 bases and J by 0 bases, with 7 bases between the two germline ends. The CDR3 DNA reads TGTGCCAGCAGCAAGACAGTGAACACTGAAGCTTTCTTT. This encodes CASSKTVNTEAFF.

Notes on this clone: The sample contains more than one DNA sequence encoding this CDR3. The chain employs TRBV6-5 and TRBJ1-1; 8 bases line up with TRBD1. Trimming took 6 bases from V and 4 from J; bases not matched to a gene: 4. Germline V gene sequence: CDR1 MNHEY, CDR2 SVGAGI. The CDR3 sequence is 13 residues long. For the CDR3, the DNA is TGTGCCAGCAGCCAAGACAGGGGCACTGAAGCTTTCTTT. It encodes CASSQDRGTEAFF.

V usage is TRBV18 and J usage is TRBJ2-3; 9 bases agree with TRBD1. The CDR3 contains 15 residues. V was clipped by 5 bases and J by 2 bases; unmatched bases: 5. Germline V gene data show CDR1 as KGHSH and CDR2 as LQKENI. CDR3 in DNA: TGTGCCAGCTCAAACCGGGACAGGGTCACAGATACGCAGTATTTT. As protein: CASSNRDRVTDTQYF.

A word on this clone: The junction departs from the called germline gene at one end, perhaps through a read error. In DNA, the CDR3 is TGCGCCAGCAGTGAGGGTTTAGACACCCAAGGGACCCAGTACTTC. Its translation is CASSEGLDTQGTQYF. This chain connects TRBV10-1 to TRBJ2-5; no clear D. CDR3 length: 15 residues. Germline V CDR1 and CDR2: WNHNN, SYGVQD (reference sequence).

The V call is TRBV12-3 or TRBV12-4, the J call TRBJ1-5; D uncertain. The V end was cut by 5 bases, the J end by 9 bases, with 11 bases between. This CDR3 comprises 12 residues. The CDR3 DNA sequence: TGTGCCAGCAGTCTCAGCGAAGGGCCCCAGCATTTT. Encoded protein: CASSLSEGPQHF.

This clone was picked up one time. The chain has TRBV2 and TRBJ1-2; TRBD1 agrees at 10 bases. The CDR3 length is 13 residues. Germline CDR1 is SNHLY and CDR2 is FYNNEI. Unmatched junction bases numbered 5, after V lost 5 bases and J lost 8 bases. The CDR3 DNA reads as TGTGCCAGCAGTTGGGACAGGGGACCGGGCTACACCTTC. Translated, it gives CASSWDRGPGYTF.

The chain combines TRBV19 with TRBJ2-7; D unresolved. This CDR3 is 19 amino acids long. Germline V CDR1 and CDR2: LNHDA, SQIVND (reference sequence). The V gene lost 5 bases and the J gene lost 4 bases, with 30 bases spanning the gap. CDR3: CASSGLRRSADRIKYEQYF. CDR3 in DNA: TGTGCCAGTAGTGGTCTAAGGCGGAGCGCCGATCGCATAAAATACGAGCAGTACTTC. Complete variable domain (other parts from reference TRBV19 and TRBJ2-7): DGGITQSPKYLFRKEGQNVTLSCEQNLNHDAMYWYRQDPGQGLRLIYYSQIVNDFQKGDIAEGYSVSREKKESFPLTVTSAQKNPTAFYLCASSGLRRSADRIKYEQYFGPGTRLTVT.

This rearrangement joins TRBV13 to TRBJ1-1, with D tentatively TRBD1 (6 bases). The CDR3 covers 13 residues. Germline loops: CDR1 PRHDT, CDR2 FYEKMQ (reference sequence). The ends were cut back, 3 bases at V and 5 bases at J, with 10 bases in the middle. CDR3 bases: TGTGCCAGCAGCTTTCTCAGGGGAACTGAAGCTTTCTTT. Protein: CASSFLRGTEAFF.

The rearrangement joins TRBV24-1 to TRBJ1-1, with 7 bases aligning to TRBD1. The CDR3 has 20 amino acids. V shed 1 base, J shed 5 bases, and the junction held 21 bases outside the gene matches. Germline CDR1 reads KGHDR; CDR2 reads SFDVKD. The chain's CDR3 is CATSDFTVDRARSGGTEAFF. The DNA for the CDR3 is TGTGCCACCAGTGATTTTACTGTCGACAGGGCCCGGAGCGGGGGGACTGAAGCTTTCTTT.

The V gene is TRBV5-6, the J gene TRBJ2-2, with D tentatively TRBD1 (5 bases). Deletions cut 2 bases from V and 1 base from J, with 6 bases between. CDR1 and CDR2 (germline): SGHDT, YYEEEE. This CDR3 is built from 14 residues. The CDR3 region has the DNA TGTGCCAGCAGCTTTACAGGGAACACCGGGGAGCTGTTTTTT. Its protein product is CASSFTGNTGELFF.

This clone was seen a few times. The rearrangement links TRBV24-1 to TRBJ2-3; D perhaps matches TRBD2 (5 bases). Germline lookup yields CDR1 KGHDR and CDR2 SFDVKD. The CDR3 consists of 13 residues. V was shortened by 9 bases and J by 3 bases, with 12 bases between the two germline ends. The CDR3 nucleotides read TGTGCCACCGGGCAGGAGGTAACAGATACGCAGTATTTT. It codes for CATGQEVTDTQYF.

The gene calls are TRBV7-9 and TRBJ2-4; D gene uncertain. Germline V gives CDR1 SEHNR, CDR2 FQNEAQ (reference sequence). CDR3 length: 13 amino acids. With 1 base removed from V and 6 bases from J, the gap between germline ends came to 7 bases. The CDR3 region has the DNA TGTGCCAGCAGCTTAGGCGTTGGAAACATTCAGTACTTC. Translated, it gives CASSLGVGNIQYF.

The chain recombines TRBV19 with TRBJ2-3; 10 bases fit TRBD1. The V and J ends lost 7 bases and 3 bases, in that order; junction bases with no gene match: 10. Germline-derived CDR1 and CDR2 are LNHDA and SQIVND (reference sequence). This CDR3 region has 16 residues. CDR3 nucleotides: TGTGCCAGTACCCCGGGGCGGGACAGGGGTACAGATACGCAGTATTTT. Residues: CASTPGRDRGTDTQYF.